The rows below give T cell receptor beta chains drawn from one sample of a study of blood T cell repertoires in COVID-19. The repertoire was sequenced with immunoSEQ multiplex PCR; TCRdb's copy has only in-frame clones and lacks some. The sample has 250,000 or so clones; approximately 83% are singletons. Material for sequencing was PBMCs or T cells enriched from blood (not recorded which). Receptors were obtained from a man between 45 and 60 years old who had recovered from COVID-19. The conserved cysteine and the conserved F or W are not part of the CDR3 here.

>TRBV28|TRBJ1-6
ASSFLQGNSPLH
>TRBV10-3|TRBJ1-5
AISETNQPQH
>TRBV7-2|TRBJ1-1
ASSFPGMNTEAF
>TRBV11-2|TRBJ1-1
ASSLRRQGGMNTEAF
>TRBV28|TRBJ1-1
ASRLGQGAGNTEAF
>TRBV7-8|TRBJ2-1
ASSPGLAGVSYNEQF
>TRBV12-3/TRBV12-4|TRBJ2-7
ASSLAYYEQY
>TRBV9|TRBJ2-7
ASSPRGLAYEQY
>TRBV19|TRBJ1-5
ASTNRGVGNQPQH
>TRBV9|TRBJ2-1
ASSPPGTSFPNEQF
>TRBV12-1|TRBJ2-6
ASSFVGVAGANVLT
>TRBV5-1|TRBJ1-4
ASSLERDRINEKLF
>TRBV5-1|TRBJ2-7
ASTSLRGLAGGNYEQY
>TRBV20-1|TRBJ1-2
SGPDRGSYT
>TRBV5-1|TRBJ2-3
ASSRGSSTDTQY
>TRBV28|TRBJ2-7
ASSLRVLAGGSSYEQY
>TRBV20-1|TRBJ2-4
SARFRDTPF
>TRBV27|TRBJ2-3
ASSSTGLSTDTQY
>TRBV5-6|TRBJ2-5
ASSLLAGEETQY